Below, one T cell receptor (beta chain) is given with its context. Its target is unknown. The data were obtained in a study of healthy donors' naive CD4 and CD8 T cells. Across the whole study: All functional IMGT TCR alpha variants were covered by new primers.

Study results and limitations: Homeostatic proliferation of naive T cells was not examined as a bias source.

A linear amplification protocol produced the TCR libraries from about 510 ng of total RNA. MiXCR, run by TCRdb on the reads, gives a single entry per CDR3 protein. Here the sample spans 150,000 to 200,000 distinct CDR3 sequences, over 60% being singletons. In germline, CDR1 is SQVTM, CDR2 ANQGSEA. V lost 2 bases and J 6 bases, leaving 4 bases between the germline ends. CDR3 length: 10 residues. The receptor was derived from a pool of human donors in good health; the sample pools cells from several healthy donors. Sequencing input: naive CD4+ and CD8+ T cells sorted from blood, pooled from several donors. The chain links TRBV29-1 to TRBJ1-2, with no clear D. CDR3 bases: TGCAGCGTTGAAAGGCATGGCTACACCTTC. Amino acids: CSVERHGYTF. Drawing the rest from reference TRBV29-1 and TRBJ1-2, the complete variable domain is SAVISQKPSRDICQRGTSLTIQCQVDSQVTMMFWYRQQPGQSLTLIATANQGSEATYESGFVIDKFPISRPNLTFSTLTVSNMSPEDSSIYLCSVERHGYTFGSGTRLTVV.